A few counts support the clone carrying this T cell receptor beta chain. As yet, its antigen is unknown. V was clipped by 6 bases and J by 7 bases, with 13 bases between them. The CDR3 contains 13 residues. Germline CDR1 is MNHNY and CDR2 is SVGAGI (reference sequence). This sample was taken from a study of STAT3 mutations in large granular lymphocyte leukemia. Study context: Around two fifths of treated T-LGLL patients showed hematologic response to immunosuppression.

General study results and limits: Suggested: STAT3 mutation was not the ancestral event for these clonal expansions. After therapy, about 35% of the 18 patients switched clonotypes, all new clones STAT3 wild type. Variable sampling intervals and differing treatment regimens complicated linking therapy response to TCR clonal burden changes. Every T-cell large granular lymphocyte leukemia patient had at least one immunodominant TCR beta clonotype.

Clones were read by immunoSEQ multiplex PCR, and TCRdb kept only the in-frame ones, dropping some. The table includes approximately 3,800 clones, roughly 43% detected once. Sequencing used peripheral blood mononuclear cells. The chain recombines TRBV6-6 with TRBJ1-5; no definite D call. The sequence was obtained from a man aged 60 to 75 with T-cell large granular lymphocyte leukemia. Some clones in this sample may be carry-over from other donors' samples. The CDR3 protein is CASRKRGVQPQHF. CDR3 DNA: TGTGCCAGCAGGAAACGCGGTGTCCAGCCCCAGCATTTT.